One sample yielded the 11 T cell receptor beta chains listed below, sequenced in a study of early T cells in non-severe SARS-CoV-2 infection. MiXCR, applied by TCRdb to the 5' RACE reads, yields one record per CDR3 protein. The sample holds more than 20,000 distinct CDR3 sequences; 3.5% to 5% are singletons and the top ten take around 5.2%. Sequencing was done on a sample of whole blood. All receptors come from an adult who was a healthcare worker with PCR-confirmed SARS-CoV-2 infection or an uninfected control (not recorded which).

This clonotype has at least ten counts. V is TRBV15 and J is TRBJ2-7; the match to TRBD1 covers 9 bases. Losses at the gene ends were 3 bases for V and 0 bases for J; bases not matched to a gene: 18. The V gene's germline CDR1 is LNHNV and CDR2 YYDKDF (reference sequence). The CDR3 sequence is 20 residues long. The CDR3 reads CATSSDTGGSYAQSSYEQYF. The DNA of the CDR3 is TGTGCCACCAGCAGTGATACAGGGGGCTCCTATGCCCAAAGCTCCTACGAGCAGTACTTC.

This clonotype has ten or more counts. The gene calls are TRBV6-4 and TRBJ1-3; 11 bases are a match to TRBD1. Germline lookup yields CDR1 MRHNA and CDR2 SNTAGT. The CDR3 runs 17 residues. V gave up 2 bases and J gave up 3 bases; unmatched junction bases: 6. CDR3 bases: TGTGCCAGCAGTGACGCCGGGACAGGGGGAGATGGAAACACCATATATTTT. This translates into CASSDAGTGGDGNTIYF.

This clonotype is medium-sized (0.01 to 0.1%) by share. V usage is TRBV11-2 and J usage is TRBJ1-1; no clear D. The germline gives CDR1 SGHAT, CDR2 FQNNGV. The ends were cut back, 0 bases at V and 6 bases at J, with 14 bases in the middle. This CDR3 has 15 amino acids. This CDR3 reads CASSLEYEGWAEAFF. The CDR3, as DNA: TGTGCCAGCAGCTTAGAGTATGAGGGCTGGGCTGAAGCTTTCTTT. The complete variable domain, with remaining parts taken from reference TRBV11-2 and TRBJ1-1, reads EAGVAQSPRYKIIEKRQSVAFWCNPISGHATLYWYQQILGQGPKLLIQFQNNGVVDDSQLPKDRFSAERLKGVDSTLKIQPAKLEDSAVYLCASSLEYEGWAEAFFGQGTRLTVV.

This clonotype was seen repeatedly, ten times or more. The V call is TRBV20-1, the J call TRBJ1-2; possible D gene TRBD1, 6 bases. This CDR3 has 14 residues. V dropped 6 bases and J dropped 2 bases, with 16 bases sitting between them. CDR1 is DFQATT, CDR2 SNEGSKA, per germline (reference sequence). CDR3 sequence (DNA): TGCAGTGCAAGAAACACAGGGACCAACTATGGCTACACCTTC. Translation: CSARNTGTNYGYTF.

This clonotype was counted ten times or more. The CDR3 loop reads CASSSRAYNQPQHF. Here the CDR3 DNA reads TGTGCCAGTAGTAGCAGGGCCTACAATCAGCCCCAGCATTTT. This chain joins TRBV19 and TRBJ1-5; D is perhaps TRBD1 (5 bases). Per germline, CDR1 LNHDA and CDR2 SQIVND (reference sequence). This CDR3 has 14 residues. Trimming pared 4 bases from V and 3 bases from J, leaving 10 bases between.

This chain uses TRBV11-2 with TRBJ2-7, with D possibly being TRBD2 (5 bases). The CDR3 is made up of 11 amino acids. Germline values: CDR1 SGHAT, CDR2 FQNNGV. The V end lost 6 bases, the J end lost 7 bases, and 10 bases lay between the germline ends. The CDR3 DNA reads as TGTGCCAGCAGAGTATCGGGGGAGCAGTACTTC. It codes for CASRVSGEQYF.

This clonotype rates as large. The rearrangement joins TRBV16 to TRBJ2-1; D gene ambiguous. Germline lookup yields CDR1 KGHSY and CDR2 FQNENV. This CDR3 has 11 amino acids. Trimming took 4 bases from V and 8 from J, leaving 6 bases between them. This CDR3 is CASSPRDEQFF. The DNA of the CDR3 is TGTGCCAGCAGCCCTAGAGATGAGCAGTTCTTC.

This clonotype came up many times. The V call is TRBV6-6, the J call TRBJ2-3, with a possible D match to TRBD1 (6 bases). Trimming left V 4 bases short and J 13 bases short, with 24 bases between. This CDR3 is built from 15 residues. Germline CDR1 and CDR2: MNHNY and SVGAGI (reference sequence). CDR3 region: CASSSSLRDTNGEYF. The CDR3 region has the DNA TGTGCCAGCAGTTCGAGTCTACGGGACACGAATGGGGAGTATTTT.

This clonotype has ten or more counts. V usage is TRBV7-6 and J usage is TRBJ2-7; 8 bases agree with TRBD1. The CDR3 is made up of 15 amino acids. CDR1 SGHVS and CDR2 FNYEAQ come from the germline V gene. V shed 1 base, J shed 3 bases, and the junction held 5 bases outside the gene matches. The CDR3 DNA reads TGTGCCAGCAGCTTAGAGGGGGGACAGGTCTACGAGCAGTACTTC. Amino acid sequence: CASSLEGGQVYEQYF.

This clonotype was counted ten times or more. The V call is TRBV4-3, the J call TRBJ2-7; TRBD2 matches 9 bases. The CDR3 sequence is 16 residues long. The germline gives CDR1 LGHNA, CDR2 YSLEER. J was trimmed by 4 bases and V by 1 base; bases with no gene match: 8. The DNA for the CDR3 is TGCGCCAGCAGCCAAGCGACGGGTAGCGGGGGATACGAGCAGTACTTC. As protein: CASSQATGSGGYEQYF.

This rearrangement joins TRBV10-1 to TRBJ1-1; no firm D call. Germline V gene data show CDR1 as WNHNN and CDR2 as SYGVQD (reference sequence). The CDR3 totals 13 residues. V lost 2 bases, J lost 4 bases, and 8 bases lay in between. The CDR3 is CASSEVPGTEAFF. The CDR3, as DNA: TGCGCCAGCAGTGAGGTCCCTGGCACTGAAGCTTTCTTT.